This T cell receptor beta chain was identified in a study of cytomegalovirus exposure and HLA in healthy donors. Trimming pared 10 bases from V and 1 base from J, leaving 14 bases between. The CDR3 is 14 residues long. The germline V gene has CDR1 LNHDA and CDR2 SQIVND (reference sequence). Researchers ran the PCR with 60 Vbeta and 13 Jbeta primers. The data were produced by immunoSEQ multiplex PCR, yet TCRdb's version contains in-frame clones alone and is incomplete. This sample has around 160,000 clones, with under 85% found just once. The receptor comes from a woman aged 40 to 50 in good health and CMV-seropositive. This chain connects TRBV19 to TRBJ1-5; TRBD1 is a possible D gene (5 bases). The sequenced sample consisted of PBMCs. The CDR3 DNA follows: TGTGCCACCTGGGCGGGGCGAAGCAATCAGCCCCAGCATTTT. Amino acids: CATWAGRSNQPQHF.